Here is one TCR beta chain with its context. This specimen comes from a study of blood T cell repertoires in COVID-19. Profiling relied on immunoSEQ multiplex PCR, and the TCRdb table lists in-frame clones only, not all of them. The sample lists tens of thousands of clones; around 85% were seen once. Germline values: CDR1 LGHDT, CDR2 YNNKEL (reference sequence). V shed 7 bases and J shed 4 bases, with 10 bases lying between them. CDR3 size: 12 residues. The rearrangement links TRBV3-1 (or the pseudogene TRBV3-2) to TRBJ1-2; perhaps TRBD1 as D (6 bases). This clonotype was sampled from an elderly woman with COVID-19, enrolled during active disease. Specimen: peripheral blood. CDR3 nucleotide sequence: TGTGCCAGCACGGGGGGGGCCTATGGCTACACCTTC. As protein: CASTGGAYGYTF.